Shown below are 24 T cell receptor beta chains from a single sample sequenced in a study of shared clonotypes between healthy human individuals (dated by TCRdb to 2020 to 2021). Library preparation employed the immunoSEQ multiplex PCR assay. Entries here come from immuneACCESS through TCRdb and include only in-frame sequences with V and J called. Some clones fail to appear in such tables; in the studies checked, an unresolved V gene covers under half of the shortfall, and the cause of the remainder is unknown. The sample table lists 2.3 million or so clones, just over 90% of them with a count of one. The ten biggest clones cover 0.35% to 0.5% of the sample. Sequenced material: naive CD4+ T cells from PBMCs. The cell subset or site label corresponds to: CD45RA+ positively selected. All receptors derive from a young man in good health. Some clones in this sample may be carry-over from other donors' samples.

The CDR3 nucleotides read TGTGCCAGCAGTGCGGGAGGGTCCGGGGAGCTGTTTTTT. Its translation is CASSAGGSGELFF. J is TRBJ2-2 and V is TRBV6-4; TRBD2 matches at 8 bases. With 4 bases clipped from V and 6 bases from J, the junction kept 1 base outside the gene matches. The germline V gene encodes CDR1 MRHNA and CDR2 SNTAGT. The CDR3 consists of 13 residues.

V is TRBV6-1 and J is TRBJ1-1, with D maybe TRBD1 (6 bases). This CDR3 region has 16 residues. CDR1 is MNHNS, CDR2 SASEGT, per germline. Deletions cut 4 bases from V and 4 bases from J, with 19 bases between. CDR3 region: CASSGNAQGMGTEAFF. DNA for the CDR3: TGTGCCAGCAGTGGAAACGCGCAGGGGATGGGCACTGAAGCTTTCTTT.

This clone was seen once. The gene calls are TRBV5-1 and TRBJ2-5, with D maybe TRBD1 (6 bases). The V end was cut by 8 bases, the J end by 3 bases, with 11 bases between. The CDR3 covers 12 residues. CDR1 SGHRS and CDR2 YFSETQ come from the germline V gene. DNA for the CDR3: TGCGCCAGTGGACAGATTAAAGAGACCCAGTACTTC. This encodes CASGQIKETQYF.

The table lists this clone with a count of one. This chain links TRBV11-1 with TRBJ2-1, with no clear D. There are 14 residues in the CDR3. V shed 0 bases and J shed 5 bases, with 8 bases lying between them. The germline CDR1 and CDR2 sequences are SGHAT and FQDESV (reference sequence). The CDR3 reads CASSLARLHNEQFF. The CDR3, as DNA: TGTGCCAGCAGCTTAGCGCGGCTCCACAATGAGCAGTTCTTC.

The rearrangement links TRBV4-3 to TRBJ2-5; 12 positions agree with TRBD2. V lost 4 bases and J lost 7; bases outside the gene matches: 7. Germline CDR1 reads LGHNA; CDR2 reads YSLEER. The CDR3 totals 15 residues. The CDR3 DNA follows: TGCGCCAGCAGCCGGATGACTAGCGGGAGTAGGACCCAGTACTTC. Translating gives CASSRMTSGSRTQYF.

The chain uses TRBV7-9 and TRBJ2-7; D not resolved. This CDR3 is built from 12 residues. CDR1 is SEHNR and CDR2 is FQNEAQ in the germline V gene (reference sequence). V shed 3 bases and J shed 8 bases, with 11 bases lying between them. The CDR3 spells CASSFDLGKQYF. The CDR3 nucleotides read TGTGCCAGCAGCTTTGATTTGGGAAAGCAGTACTTC.

The CDR3 reads CASSVNRLGEQFF. CDR3 nucleotide sequence: TGTGCCAGCAGCGTAAATAGGTTGGGGGAGCAGTTCTTC. This chain uses TRBV9 with TRBJ2-1, with no clear D. There are 13 residues in the CDR3. Germline CDR1 and CDR2: SGDLS and YYNGEE. Trimming cost V 1 base and J 10 bases, with 12 bases left between them.

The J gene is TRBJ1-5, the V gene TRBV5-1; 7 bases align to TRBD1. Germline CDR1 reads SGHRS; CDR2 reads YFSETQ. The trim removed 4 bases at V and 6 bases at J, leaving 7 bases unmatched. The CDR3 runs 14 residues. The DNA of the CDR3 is TGCGCCAGCAGCACAGGACAGGTTGGTCAGCCCCAGCATTTT. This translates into CASSTGQVGQPQHF.

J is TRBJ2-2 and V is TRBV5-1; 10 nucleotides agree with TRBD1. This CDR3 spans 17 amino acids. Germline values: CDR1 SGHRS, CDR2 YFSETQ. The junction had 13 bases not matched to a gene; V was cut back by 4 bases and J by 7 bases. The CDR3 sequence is CASSPELGTGANGELFF. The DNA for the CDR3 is TGCGCCAGCAGCCCCGAACTTGGGACAGGGGCGAACGGGGAGCTGTTTTTT. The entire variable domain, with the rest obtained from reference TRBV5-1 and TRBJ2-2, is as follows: KAGVTQTPRYLIKTRGQQVTLSCSPISGHRSVSWYQQTPGQGLQFLFEYFSETQRNKGNFPGRFSGRQFSNSRSEMNVSTLELGDSALYLCASSPELGTGANGELFFGEGSRLTVL.

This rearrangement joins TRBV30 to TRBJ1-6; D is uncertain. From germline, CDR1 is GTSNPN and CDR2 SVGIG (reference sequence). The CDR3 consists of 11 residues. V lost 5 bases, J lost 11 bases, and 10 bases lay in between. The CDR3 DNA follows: TGTGCCTGGGAGGCGGCCACACCCCTCCACTTT. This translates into CAWEAATPLHF.

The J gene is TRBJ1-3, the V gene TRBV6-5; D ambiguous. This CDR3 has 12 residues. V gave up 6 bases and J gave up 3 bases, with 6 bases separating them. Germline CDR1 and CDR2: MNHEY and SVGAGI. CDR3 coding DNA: TGTGCCAGCAGCCTCGATGGAAACACCATATATTTT. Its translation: CASSLDGNTIYF.

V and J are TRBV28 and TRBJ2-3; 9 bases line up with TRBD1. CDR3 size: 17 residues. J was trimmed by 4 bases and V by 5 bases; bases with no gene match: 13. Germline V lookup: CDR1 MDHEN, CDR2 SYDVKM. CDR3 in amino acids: CASSPPPGTGSSDTQYF. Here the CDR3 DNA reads TGTGCCAGCAGTCCCCCACCCGGGACAGGGTCTTCAGATACGCAGTATTTT.

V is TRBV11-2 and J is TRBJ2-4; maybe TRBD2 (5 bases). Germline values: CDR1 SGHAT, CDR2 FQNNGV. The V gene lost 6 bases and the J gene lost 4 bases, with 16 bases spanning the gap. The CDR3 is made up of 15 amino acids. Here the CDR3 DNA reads TGTGCCAGCAGGCGGACGGCGGGTGGGAAAAACATTCAGTACTTC. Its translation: CASRRTAGGKNIQYF.

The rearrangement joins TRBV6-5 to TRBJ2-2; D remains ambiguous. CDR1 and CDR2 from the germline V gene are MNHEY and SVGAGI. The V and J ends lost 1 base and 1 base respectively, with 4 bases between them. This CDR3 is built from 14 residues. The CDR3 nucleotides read TGTGCCAGCAGTTACTACTTGAACACCGGGGAGCTGTTTTTT. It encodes CASSYYLNTGELFF.

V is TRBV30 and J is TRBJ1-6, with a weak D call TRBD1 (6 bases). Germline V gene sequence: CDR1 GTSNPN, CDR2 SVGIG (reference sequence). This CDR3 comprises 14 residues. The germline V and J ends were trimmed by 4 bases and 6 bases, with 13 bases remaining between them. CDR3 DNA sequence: TGTGCCTGGAATTTCGGGACACTTAATTCACCCCTCCACTTT. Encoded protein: CAWNFGTLNSPLHF.

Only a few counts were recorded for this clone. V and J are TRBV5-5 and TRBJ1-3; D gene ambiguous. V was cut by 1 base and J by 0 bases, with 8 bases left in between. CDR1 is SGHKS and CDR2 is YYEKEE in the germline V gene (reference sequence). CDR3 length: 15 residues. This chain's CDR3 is CASSLFANSGNTIYF. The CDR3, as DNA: TGTGCCAGCAGCTTGTTCGCGAACTCTGGAAACACCATATATTTT.

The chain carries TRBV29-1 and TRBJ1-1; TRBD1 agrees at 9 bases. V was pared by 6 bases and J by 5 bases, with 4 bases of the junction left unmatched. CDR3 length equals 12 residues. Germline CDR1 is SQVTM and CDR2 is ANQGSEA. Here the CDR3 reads CSVAGTGTEAFF. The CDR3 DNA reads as TGCAGCGTCGCCGGGACAGGGACTGAAGCTTTCTTT.

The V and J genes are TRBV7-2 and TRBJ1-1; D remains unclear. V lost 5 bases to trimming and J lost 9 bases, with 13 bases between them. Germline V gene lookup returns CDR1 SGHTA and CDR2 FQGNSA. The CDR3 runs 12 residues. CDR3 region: CASSTPNRQAFF. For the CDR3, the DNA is TGTGCCAGCAGCACCCCCAATCGCCAAGCTTTCTTT.

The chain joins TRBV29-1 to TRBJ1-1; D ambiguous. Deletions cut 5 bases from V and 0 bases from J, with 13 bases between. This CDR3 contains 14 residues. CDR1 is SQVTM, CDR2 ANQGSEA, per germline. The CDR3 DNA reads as TGCAGCGTTAATAAACTCATGATGAACACTGAAGCTTTCTTT. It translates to CSVNKLMMNTEAFF.

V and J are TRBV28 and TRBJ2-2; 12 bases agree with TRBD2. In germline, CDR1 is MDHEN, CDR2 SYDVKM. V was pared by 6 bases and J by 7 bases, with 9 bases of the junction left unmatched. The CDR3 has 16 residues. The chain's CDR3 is CASRPEGLAGVGELFF. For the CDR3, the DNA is TGTGCCAGCAGACCCGAGGGACTAGCGGGTGTCGGGGAGCTGTTTTTT.

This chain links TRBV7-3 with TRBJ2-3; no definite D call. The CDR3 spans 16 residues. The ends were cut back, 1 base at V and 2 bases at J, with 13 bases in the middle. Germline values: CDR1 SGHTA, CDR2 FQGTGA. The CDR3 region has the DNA TGTGCCAGCAGCTTAAGGGCAGGAAAGATCACAGATACGCAGTATTTT. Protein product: CASSLRAGKITDTQYF.

The chain's CDR3 is CASSSGTSGPQETQYF. The CDR3 DNA reads as TGTGCCAGCAGTAGCGGGACTAGCGGGCCCCAAGAGACCCAGTACTTC. The gene calls are TRBV6-6 and TRBJ2-5; 12 bases align to TRBD2. V shed 5 bases and J 1 base; nucleotides not matched to a gene: 5. The germline gives CDR1 MNHNY, CDR2 SVGAGI (reference sequence). CDR3 length: 16 amino acids.

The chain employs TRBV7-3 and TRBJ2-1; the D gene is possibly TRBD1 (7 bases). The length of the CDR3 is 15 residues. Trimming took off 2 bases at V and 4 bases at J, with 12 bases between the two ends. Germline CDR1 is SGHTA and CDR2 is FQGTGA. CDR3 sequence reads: CASSLGGTAYNEQFF. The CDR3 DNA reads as TGTGCCAGCAGCTTAGGCGGGACAGCGTACAATGAGCAGTTCTTC.

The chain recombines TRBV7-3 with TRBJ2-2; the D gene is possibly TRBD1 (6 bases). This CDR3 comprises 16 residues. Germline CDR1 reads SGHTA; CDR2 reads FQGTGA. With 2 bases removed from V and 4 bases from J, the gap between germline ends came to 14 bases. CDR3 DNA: TGTGCCAGCAGCTTAGTCCCAGGGGTTGGCACCGGGGAGCTGTTTTTT. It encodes CASSLVPGVGTGELFF.